The 10 T cell receptor beta chains reported below all come from one sample, sequenced in a study of tumor and adjacent non-tumor tissue in lung cancer. RNA was extracted from bulk tissue without any cell sorting. The library came from three nested PCR rounds adapted from ARM-PCR protocols. TCRdb reanalysed the multiplex PCR reads using MiXCR and keeps one entry per CDR3 protein. The sample lists 65,000 to 90,000 distinct CDR3 sequences, over 80% occurring once. Sample: lung tumor tissue. The receptors come from a woman aged 45-65 years with non-small cell lung cancer.

J is TRBJ2-7 and V is TRBV20-1; TRBD2 might be the D (6 bases). The CDR3 is 13 residues long. V was pared by 4 bases and J by 9 bases, with 19 bases between. In germline, CDR1 is DFQATT, CDR2 SNEGSKA (reference sequence). The CDR3 sequence: CSATSVHSYVQYF. The CDR3 DNA reads as TGCAGTGCTACTAGCGTCCACTCCTATGTGCAGTACTTC.

On this clonotype itself: One junction end does not reproduce the germline sequence, and a read error may be involved. The chain employs TRBV11-2 and TRBJ2-2, with 9 bases identical to TRBD2. There are 16 residues in the CDR3. In germline, CDR1 is SGHAT, CDR2 FQNNGV. The CDR3 loop reads CDSSSVNGGRVGELLF. In DNA, the CDR3 is TGTGACAGCAGCTCAGTGAATGGCGGGAGGGTCGGGGAGCTGCTTTTT.

The rearrangement uses TRBV19 and TRBJ1-1; D call uncertain. Trimming took 2 bases from V and 3 from J, leaving 7 bases between them. This CDR3 is built from 13 residues. The germline V gene has CDR1 LNHDA and CDR2 SQIVND (reference sequence). The chain's CDR3 is CASSIRVDTEAFF. The CDR3, as DNA: TGTGCCAGTAGTATAAGGGTTGACACTGAAGCTTTCTTT.

This clonotype was counted only a few times. The junction shows a germline mismatch at one end, possibly a read error. This chain uses TRBV10-3 with TRBJ2-3; D possibly corresponds to TRBD1 (6 bases). This CDR3 has 13 residues. Germline V gene data show CDR1 as ENHRY and CDR2 as SYGVKD. Here the CDR3 reads CAINKDSTVTQYF. The CDR3 DNA reads TGTGCCATCAACAAGGACAGCACAGTTACGCAGTATTTT.

DNA for the CDR3: TGTGCCAGCAGTGGGGTCAGGTTAAACCCTGGAAACACCATATATTTT. It is translated as CASSGVRLNPGNTIYF. The chain employs TRBV6-1 and TRBJ1-3; D not resolved. The CDR3 spans 16 residues. Germline lookup yields CDR1 MNHNS and CDR2 SASEGT. V gave up 4 bases and J gave up 2 bases, with 15 bases separating them.

In the case of this clonotype: Likely a read error: the CDR3 ends without its conserved phenylalanine or tryptophan. The rearrangement joins TRBV20-1 to TRBJ2-5; 8 bases agree with TRBD2. Germline V gene data show CDR1 as DFQATT and CDR2 as SNEGSKA (reference sequence). This CDR3 is 19 amino acids long. V gave up 1 base and J gave up 1 base; unmatched junction bases: 17. In nucleotides, the CDR3 is TGCAGTGCTAGAGCTTCTGGGGCTAACGGGAGGGCCTTCCAAGAGACCCAGTACTTG. Translating gives CSARASGANGRAFQETQYL.

In its sample, this clonotype was seen once. A read error may account for a junction end that differs from germline. The rearrangement links TRBV6-6 to TRBJ2-1; D gene uncertain. Germline assignment: CDR1 MNHNY and CDR2 SVGAGI (reference sequence). This CDR3 region has 14 residues. This CDR3 is CASNYSWQNNEELF. For the CDR3, the DNA is TGTGCCAGCAATTACTCTTGGCAGAACAATGAAGAGTTATTC.

J is TRBJ2-5 and V is TRBV4-2; perhaps TRBD2 as D (6 bases). V was trimmed by 1 base and J by 10 bases, leaving 19 bases between them. CDR1 is LGHNA, CDR2 YNFKEQ, per germline. The CDR3 totals 15 residues. DNA for the CDR3: TGTGCCAGCAGCCAAGTATACGGGAGAGGAAAGATCCAGTACTTC. It yields the protein CASSQVYGRGKIQYF.

This clonotype appeared once. The rearrangement joins TRBV6-5 to TRBJ2-3; TRBD2 matches 10 bases. Germline lookup yields CDR1 MNHEY and CDR2 SVGAGI. The CDR3 runs to 15 residues. Trimming removed 4 bases from V and 11 bases from J; junction bases left unmatched: 12. CDR3 protein: CASSFRGLAQGMQYF. In nucleotides, the CDR3 is TGTGCCAGCAGTTTTAGGGGACTAGCGCAAGGTATGCAGTATTTT.

Regarding this clonotype: The conserved closing phenylalanine or tryptophan is absent in this CDR3, likely reflecting a read error. V is TRBV4-1 and J is TRBJ2-4; 9 positions agree with TRBD1. The CDR3 is 16 amino acids. The V and J ends lost 3 bases and 3 bases, in that order; junction bases with no gene match: 6. From germline, CDR1 is MGHRA and CDR2 YSYEKL. CDR3 sequence: CASSHAQGAGKNIQYL. Here the CDR3 DNA reads TGCGCCAGCAGCCATGCACAGGGGGCCGGCAAAAACATTCAGTACTTG.